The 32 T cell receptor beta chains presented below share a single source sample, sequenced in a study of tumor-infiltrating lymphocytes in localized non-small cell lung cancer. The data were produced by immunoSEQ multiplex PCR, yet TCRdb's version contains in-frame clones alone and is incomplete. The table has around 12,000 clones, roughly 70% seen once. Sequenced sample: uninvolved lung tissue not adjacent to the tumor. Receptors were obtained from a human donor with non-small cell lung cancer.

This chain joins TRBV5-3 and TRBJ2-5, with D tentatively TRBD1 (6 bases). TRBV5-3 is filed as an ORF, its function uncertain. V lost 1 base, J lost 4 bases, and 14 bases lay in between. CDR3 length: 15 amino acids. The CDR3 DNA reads TGTGCCAGAAGCTTGCGACAGGCCAGGGGAGAGACCCAGTACTTC. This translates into CARSLRQARGETQYF.

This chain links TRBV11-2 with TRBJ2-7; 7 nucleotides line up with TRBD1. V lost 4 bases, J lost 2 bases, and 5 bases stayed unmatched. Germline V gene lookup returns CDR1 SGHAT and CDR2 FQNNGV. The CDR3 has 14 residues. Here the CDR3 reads CASSSSGTAYEQYF. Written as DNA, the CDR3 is TGTGCCAGCAGCTCCTCCGGGACAGCCTACGAGCAGTACTTC.

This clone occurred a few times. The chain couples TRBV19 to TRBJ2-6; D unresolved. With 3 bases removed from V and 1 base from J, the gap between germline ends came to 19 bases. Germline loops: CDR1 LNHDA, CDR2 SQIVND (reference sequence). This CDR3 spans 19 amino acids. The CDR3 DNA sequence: TGTGCCAGTAGTATGGTGCCGGGCCCTCCTTTTTCTGGGGCCAACGTCCTGACTTTC. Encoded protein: CASSMVPGPPFSGANVLTF.

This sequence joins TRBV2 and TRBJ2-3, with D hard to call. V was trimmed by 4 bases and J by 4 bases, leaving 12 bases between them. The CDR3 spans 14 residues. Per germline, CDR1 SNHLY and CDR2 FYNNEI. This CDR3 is CASSGRGVPDTQYF. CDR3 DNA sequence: TGTGCCAGCAGTGGACGAGGAGTCCCAGATACGCAGTATTTT.

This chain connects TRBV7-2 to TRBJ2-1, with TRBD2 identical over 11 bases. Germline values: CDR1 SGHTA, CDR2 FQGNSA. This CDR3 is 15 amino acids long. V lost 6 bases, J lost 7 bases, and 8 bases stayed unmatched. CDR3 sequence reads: CASRPTSGVGNEQFF. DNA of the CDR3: TGTGCCAGCAGACCGACTAGCGGGGTGGGGAATGAGCAGTTCTTC.

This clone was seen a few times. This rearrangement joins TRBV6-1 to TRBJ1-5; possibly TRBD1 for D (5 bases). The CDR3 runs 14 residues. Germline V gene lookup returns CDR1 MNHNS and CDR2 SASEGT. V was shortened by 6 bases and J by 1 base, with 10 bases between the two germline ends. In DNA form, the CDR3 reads TGTGCCAGCAGCTTGGGGGGAAGCAATCAGCCCCAGCATTTT. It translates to CASSLGGSNQPQHF.

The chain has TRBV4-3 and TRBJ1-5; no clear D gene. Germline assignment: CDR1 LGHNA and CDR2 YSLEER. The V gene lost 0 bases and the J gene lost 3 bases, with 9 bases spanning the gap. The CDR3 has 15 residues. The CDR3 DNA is TGCGCCAGCAGCCAAGATCGAGCTTTCAATCAGCCCCAGCATTTT. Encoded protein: CASSQDRAFNQPQHF.

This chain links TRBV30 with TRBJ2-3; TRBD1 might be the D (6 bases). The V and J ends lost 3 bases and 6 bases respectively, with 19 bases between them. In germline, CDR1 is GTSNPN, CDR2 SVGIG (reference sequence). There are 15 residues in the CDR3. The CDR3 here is CAWRPGPSQGDTQYF. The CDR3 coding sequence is TGTGCCTGGAGGCCGGGTCCCTCCCAGGGGGATACGCAGTATTTT.

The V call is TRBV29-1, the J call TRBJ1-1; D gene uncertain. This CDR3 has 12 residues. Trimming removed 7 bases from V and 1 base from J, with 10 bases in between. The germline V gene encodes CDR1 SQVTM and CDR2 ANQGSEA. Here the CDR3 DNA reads TGCAGCGGAAGTGAGTGGAACACTGAAGCTTTCTTT. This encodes CSGSEWNTEAFF.

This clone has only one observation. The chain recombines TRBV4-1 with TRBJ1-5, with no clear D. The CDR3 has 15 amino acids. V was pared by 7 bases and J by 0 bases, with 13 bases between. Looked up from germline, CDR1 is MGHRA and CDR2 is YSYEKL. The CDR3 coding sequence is TGCGCCAGCACCCCAGGTCCTTATAGCAATCAGCCCCAGCATTTT. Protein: CASTPGPYSNQPQHF.

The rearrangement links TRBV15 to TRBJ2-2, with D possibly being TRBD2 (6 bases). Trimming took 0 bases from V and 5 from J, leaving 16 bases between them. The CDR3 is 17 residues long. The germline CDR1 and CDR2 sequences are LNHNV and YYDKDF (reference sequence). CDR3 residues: CATSRDLTGAGTGELFF. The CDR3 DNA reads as TGTGCCACCAGCAGAGATCTGACGGGAGCCGGAACCGGGGAGCTGTTTTTT. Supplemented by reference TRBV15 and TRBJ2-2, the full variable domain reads DAMVIQNPRYQVTQFGKPVTLSCSQTLNHNVMYWYQQKSSQAPKLLFHYYDKDFNNEADTPDNFQSRRPNTSFCFLDIRSPGLGDTAMYLCATSRDLTGAGTGELFFGEGSRLTVL.

CDR3 region: CASSFLDRYEQYF. DNA for the CDR3: TGTGCCAGCAGCTTCCTCGACAGGTACGAGCAGTACTTC. The genes are TRBV5-5 and TRBJ2-7; D might be TRBD1 (6 bases). V lost 2 bases to trimming and J lost 4 bases, with 10 bases between them. The CDR3 contains 13 residues. CDR1 is SGHKS, CDR2 YYEKEE, per germline (reference sequence).

CDR3 sequence reads: CASSLWTEAFF. The CDR3 region has the DNA TGTGCCAGCAGTTTATGGACTGAAGCTTTCTTT. This chain links TRBV6-1 with TRBJ1-1; unclear D gene. Between the trimmed V and J ends, which lost 5 bases and 5 bases, there was a span of 6 bases. CDR1 is MNHNS, CDR2 SASEGT, per germline. The CDR3 sequence is 11 residues long.

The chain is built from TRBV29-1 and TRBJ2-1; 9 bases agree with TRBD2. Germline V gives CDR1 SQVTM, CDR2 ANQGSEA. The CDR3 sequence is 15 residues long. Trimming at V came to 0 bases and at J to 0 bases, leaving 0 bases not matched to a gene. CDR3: CSVEELAGSYNEQFF. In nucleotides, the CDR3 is TGCAGCGTTGAAGAACTAGCGGGCTCCTACAATGAGCAGTTCTTC.

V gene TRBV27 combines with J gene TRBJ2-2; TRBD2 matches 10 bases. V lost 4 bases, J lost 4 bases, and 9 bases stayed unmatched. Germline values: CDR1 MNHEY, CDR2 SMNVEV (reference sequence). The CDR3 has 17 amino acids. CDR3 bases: TGTGCCAGCAGTTCCCTTAGGGTAGCGGGAGGCACCGGGGAGCTGTTTTTT. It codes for CASSSLRVAGGTGELFF.

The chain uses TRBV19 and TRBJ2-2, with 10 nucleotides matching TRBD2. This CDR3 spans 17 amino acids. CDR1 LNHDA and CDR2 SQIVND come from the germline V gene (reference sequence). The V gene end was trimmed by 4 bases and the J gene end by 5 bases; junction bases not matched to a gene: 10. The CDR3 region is CASSTLSSGGETGELFF. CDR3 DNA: TGTGCCAGTAGTACCCTTTCTAGCGGGGGAGAAACCGGGGAGCTGTTTTTT.

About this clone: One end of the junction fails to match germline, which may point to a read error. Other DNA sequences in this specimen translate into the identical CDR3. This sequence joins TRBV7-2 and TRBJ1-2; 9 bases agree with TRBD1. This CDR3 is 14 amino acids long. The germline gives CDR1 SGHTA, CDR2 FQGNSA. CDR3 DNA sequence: TGTGCCAGCAGCTCCATAGGGGACAGGGATGGCTATACCTTC. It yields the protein CASSSIGDRDGYTF.

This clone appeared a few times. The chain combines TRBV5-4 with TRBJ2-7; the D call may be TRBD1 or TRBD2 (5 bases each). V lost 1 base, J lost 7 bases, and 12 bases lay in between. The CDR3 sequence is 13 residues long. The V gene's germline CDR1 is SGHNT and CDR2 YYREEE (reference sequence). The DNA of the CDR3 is TGTGCCAGCAGCTTGCAGGGACCTAGGGAGCAGTACTTC. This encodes CASSLQGPREQYF.

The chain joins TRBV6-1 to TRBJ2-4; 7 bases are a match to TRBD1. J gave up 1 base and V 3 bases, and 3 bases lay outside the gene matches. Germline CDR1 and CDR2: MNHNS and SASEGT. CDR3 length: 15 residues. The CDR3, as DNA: TGTGCCAGCAGTGAGCAACAGGGGGCCAAAAACATTCAGTACTTC. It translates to CASSEQQGAKNIQYF.

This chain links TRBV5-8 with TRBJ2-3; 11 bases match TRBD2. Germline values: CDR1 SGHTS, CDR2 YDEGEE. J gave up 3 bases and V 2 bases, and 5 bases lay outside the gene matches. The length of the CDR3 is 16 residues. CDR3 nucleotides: TGTGCCAGCAGCTTTTTCGGGACTAGCGGTACAGATACGCAGTATTTT. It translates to CASSFFGTSGTDTQYF. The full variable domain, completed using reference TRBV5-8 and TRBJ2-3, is EAGVTQSPTHLIKTRGQQATLRCSPISGHTSVYWYQQALGLGLQFLLWYDEGEERNRGNFPPRFSGRQFPNYSSELNVNALELEDSALYLCASSFFGTSGTDTQYFGPGTRLTVL.

The CDR3 DNA reads as TGCAGCGTTGAAAGGTCGGGGGGCTACACCTTC. Translated: CSVERSGGYTF. The chain uses TRBV29-1 and TRBJ1-2; D ambiguous. There are 11 residues in the CDR3. Germline CDR1 is SQVTM and CDR2 is ANQGSEA. Trimming removed 2 bases at V and 8 bases at J, with 9 bases between.

The CDR3 coding sequence is TGTGCCAGCAGTGCTAGGTACCAAGAGACCCAGTACTTC. It is translated as CASSARYQETQYF. The V and J genes are TRBV2 and TRBJ2-5; D remains unclear. Germline CDR1 and CDR2: SNHLY and FYNNEI. The CDR3 consists of 13 residues. V was pared by 4 bases and J by 0 bases, with 6 bases between.

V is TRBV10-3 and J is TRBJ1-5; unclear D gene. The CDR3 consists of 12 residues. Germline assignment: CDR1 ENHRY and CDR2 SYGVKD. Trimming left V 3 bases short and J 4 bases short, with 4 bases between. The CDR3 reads CAISDRNQPQHF. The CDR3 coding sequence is TGTGCCATCAGTGACCGTAATCAGCCCCAGCATTTT.

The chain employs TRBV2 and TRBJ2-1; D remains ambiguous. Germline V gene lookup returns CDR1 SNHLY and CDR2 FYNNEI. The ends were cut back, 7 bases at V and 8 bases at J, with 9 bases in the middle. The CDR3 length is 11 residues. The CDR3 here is CASTTYDEQFF. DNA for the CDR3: TGTGCCAGCACTACATACGATGAGCAGTTCTTC.

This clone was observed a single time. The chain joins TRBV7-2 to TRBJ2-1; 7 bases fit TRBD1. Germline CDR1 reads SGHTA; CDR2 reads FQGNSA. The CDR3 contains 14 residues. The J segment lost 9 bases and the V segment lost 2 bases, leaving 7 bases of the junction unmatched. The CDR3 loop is CASSLTGAGAEQFF. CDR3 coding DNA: TGTGCCAGCAGCTTAACAGGGGCTGGAGCTGAGCAGTTCTTC.

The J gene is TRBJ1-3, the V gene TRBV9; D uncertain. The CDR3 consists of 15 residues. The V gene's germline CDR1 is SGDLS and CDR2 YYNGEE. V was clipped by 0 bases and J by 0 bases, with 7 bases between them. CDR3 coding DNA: TGTGCCAGCAGCGTAGGCCCAGACTCTGGAAACACCATATATTTT. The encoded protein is CASSVGPDSGNTIYF.

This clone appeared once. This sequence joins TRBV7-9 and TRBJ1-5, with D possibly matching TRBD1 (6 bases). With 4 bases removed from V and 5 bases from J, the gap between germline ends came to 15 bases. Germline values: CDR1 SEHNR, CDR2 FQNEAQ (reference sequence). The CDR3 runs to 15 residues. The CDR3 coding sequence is TGTGCCAGCAGCTCTTGGGGGGGCGCCGATCAGCCCCAGCATTTT. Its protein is CASSSWGGADQPQHF.

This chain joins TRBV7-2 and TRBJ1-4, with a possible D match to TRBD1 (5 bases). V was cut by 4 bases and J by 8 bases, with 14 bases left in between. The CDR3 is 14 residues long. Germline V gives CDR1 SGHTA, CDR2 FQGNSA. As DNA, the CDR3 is TGTGCCAGCAGCTCCAAAATTGGGGGAGAAAAACTGTTTTTT. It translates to CASSSKIGGEKLFF.

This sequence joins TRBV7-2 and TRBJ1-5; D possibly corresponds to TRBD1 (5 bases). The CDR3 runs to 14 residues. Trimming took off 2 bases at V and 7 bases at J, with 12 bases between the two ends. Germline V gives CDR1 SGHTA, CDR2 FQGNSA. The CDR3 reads CASSLQGVGQPQHF. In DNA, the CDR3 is TGTGCCAGCAGCTTACAGGGAGTAGGGCAGCCCCAGCATTTT. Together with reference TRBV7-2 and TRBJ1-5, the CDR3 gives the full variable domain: GAGVSQSPSNKVTEKGKDVELRCDPISGHTALYWYRQSLGQGLEFLIYFQGNSAPDKSGLPSDRFSAERTGGSVSTLTIQRTQQEDSAVYLCASSLQGVGQPQHFGDGTRLSIL.

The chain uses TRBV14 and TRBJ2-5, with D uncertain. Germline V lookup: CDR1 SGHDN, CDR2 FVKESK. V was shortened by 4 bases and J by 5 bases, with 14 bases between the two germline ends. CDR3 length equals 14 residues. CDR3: CASSLSPRRETQYF. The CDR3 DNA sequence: TGTGCCAGCAGCCTAAGTCCACGCCGGGAGACCCAGTACTTC.

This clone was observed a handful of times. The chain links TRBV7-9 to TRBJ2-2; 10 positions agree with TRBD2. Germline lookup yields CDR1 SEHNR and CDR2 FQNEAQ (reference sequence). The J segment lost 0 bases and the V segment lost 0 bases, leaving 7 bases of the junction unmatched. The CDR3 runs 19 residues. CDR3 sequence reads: CASSLAGLAGVSNTGELFF. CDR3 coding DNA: TGTGCCAGCAGCTTAGCGGGGCTAGCGGGGGTGTCGAACACCGGGGAGCTGTTTTTT.

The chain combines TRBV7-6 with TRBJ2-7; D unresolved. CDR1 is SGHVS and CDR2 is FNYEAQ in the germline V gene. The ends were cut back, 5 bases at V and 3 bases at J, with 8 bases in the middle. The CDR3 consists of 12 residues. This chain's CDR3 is CASSATDYEQYF. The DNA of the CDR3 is TGTGCCAGCAGCGCTACAGACTACGAGCAGTACTTC.